This TCR beta chain was recorded in a study of blood T cell repertoires in COVID-19. Study in general: From T cells, B-cell-depleted T cells, or PBMCs came the material, which was cDNA or gDNA.

Germline assignment: CDR1 SNHLY and CDR2 FYNNEI. The CDR3 spans 15 residues. The V end lost 7 bases, the J end lost 0 bases, and 15 bases lay between the germline ends. Using immunoSEQ multiplex PCR, the repertoire was profiled, and TCRdb retains in-frame clones only, with some absent. The profile shows over 85,000 clones, 72% of them singletons. The source is a woman aged 60 to 75 with acute or convalescent COVID-19. The V and J genes are TRBV2 and TRBJ1-2; possibly TRBD1 for D (6 bases). Material: peripheral blood. CDR3 in DNA: TGTGCCAGCAATAGGAACAGGGCTTCTAACTATGGCTACACCTTC. This codes for CASNRNRASNYGYTF.